This T cell receptor (beta chain) came from a study of T cells after yellow fever vaccination. Broader study findings: The secondary response peaked faster, at day 5 versus 15, but was weaker. Primary-vaccination clones mostly resurfaced post-booster (96% CD4, more than 85% CD8).

With 5 bases removed from V and 4 bases from J, the gap between germline ends came to 9 bases. This CDR3 is built from 12 residues. Per germline, CDR1 DFQATT and CDR2 SNEGSKA (reference sequence). A few counts support this clonotype. The target antigen is unknown. TCRdb processed the 5' RACE reads anew with MiXCR; each CDR3 protein has one entry. The sample includes 120,000 or so distinct CDR3 sequences, 7.2% of them seen just once. Specimen: CD4+ T cells sorted from PBMCs, collected 35 to 50 days after the first yellow fever vaccination. The clonotype comes from a man aged 18 to 35 who received the YFV17D yellow fever vaccine. This chain connects TRBV20-1 to TRBJ1-5; no clear D. The CDR3: CSALRENQPQHF. The CDR3 DNA reads as TGCAGTGCTCTTAGGGAGAATCAGCCCCAGCATTTT.